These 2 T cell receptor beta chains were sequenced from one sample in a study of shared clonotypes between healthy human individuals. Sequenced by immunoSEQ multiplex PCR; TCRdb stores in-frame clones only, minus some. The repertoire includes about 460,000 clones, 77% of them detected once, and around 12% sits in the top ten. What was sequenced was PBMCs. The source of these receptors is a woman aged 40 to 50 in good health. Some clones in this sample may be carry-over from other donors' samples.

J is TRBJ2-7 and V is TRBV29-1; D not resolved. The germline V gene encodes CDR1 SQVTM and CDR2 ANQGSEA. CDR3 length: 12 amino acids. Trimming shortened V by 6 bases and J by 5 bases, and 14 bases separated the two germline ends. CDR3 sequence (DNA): TGCAGCGTCAGTGGGGTTTCCAACGAGCAGTACTTC. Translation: CSVSGVSNEQYF.

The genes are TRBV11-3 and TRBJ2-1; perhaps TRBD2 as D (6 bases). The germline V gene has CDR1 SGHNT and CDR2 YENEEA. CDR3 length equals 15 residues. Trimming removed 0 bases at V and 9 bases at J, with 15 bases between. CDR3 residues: CASSLDGRPFSEQFF. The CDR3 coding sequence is TGTGCCAGCAGCTTAGACGGGAGACCGTTTAGTGAGCAGTTCTTC.